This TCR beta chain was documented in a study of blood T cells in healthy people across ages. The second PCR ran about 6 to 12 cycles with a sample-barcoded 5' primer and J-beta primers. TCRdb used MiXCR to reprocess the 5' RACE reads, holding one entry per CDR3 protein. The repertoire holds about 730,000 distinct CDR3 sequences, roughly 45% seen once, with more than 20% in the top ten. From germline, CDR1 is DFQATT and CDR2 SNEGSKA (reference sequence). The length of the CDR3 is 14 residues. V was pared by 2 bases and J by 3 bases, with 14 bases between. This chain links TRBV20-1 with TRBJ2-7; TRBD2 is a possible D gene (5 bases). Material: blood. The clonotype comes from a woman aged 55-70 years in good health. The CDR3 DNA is TGCAGTGCTAGAAAAGAGGGCCGACTCTACGAGCAGTACTTC. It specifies CSARKEGRLYEQYF.